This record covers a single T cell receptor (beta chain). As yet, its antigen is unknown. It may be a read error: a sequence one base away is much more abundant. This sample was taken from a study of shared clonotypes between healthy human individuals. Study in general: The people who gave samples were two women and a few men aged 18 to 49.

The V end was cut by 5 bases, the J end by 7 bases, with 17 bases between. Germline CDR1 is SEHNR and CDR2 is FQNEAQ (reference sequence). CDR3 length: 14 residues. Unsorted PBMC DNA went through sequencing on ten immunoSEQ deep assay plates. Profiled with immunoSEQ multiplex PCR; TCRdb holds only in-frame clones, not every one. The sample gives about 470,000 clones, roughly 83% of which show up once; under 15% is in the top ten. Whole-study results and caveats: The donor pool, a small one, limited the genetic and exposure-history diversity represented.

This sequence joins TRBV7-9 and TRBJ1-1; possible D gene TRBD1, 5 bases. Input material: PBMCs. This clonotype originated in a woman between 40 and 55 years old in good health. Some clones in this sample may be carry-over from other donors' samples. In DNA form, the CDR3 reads TGTGCCAGCAGCAAAGGTGGGGACGCAGGTGAAGCTTTCTTT. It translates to CASSKGGDAGEAFF.